The T cell receptor (beta chain) under discussion was sequenced for a study of cytomegalovirus exposure and HLA in healthy donors. 13 Jbeta primers and 60 Vbeta primers were used for the PCR. Produced via immunoSEQ multiplex PCR; TCRdb's table is partial and in-frame only. The sample carries around 130,000 clones, just under 80% recorded once. This clone was observed once. Its antigen is as yet unknown. CDR1 and CDR2 (germline): SGHRS, YFSETQ. The CDR3 sequence is 17 residues long. V dropped 7 bases and J dropped 5; count of bases not matched to a gene: 17. Notes on the study in general: Later analysis associated a missense DCLRE1C variant with TCR beta V- and J-gene trimming. Most TCR sequences were seen very rarely across donors, but some public TCRs occurred in many. Roughly even sequencing depth across donors was the assumption behind the presence/absence analyses.

The chain has TRBV5-1 and TRBJ1-1, with 10 bases identical to TRBD1. The sample consisted of PBMCs. The TCR was taken from a middle-aged woman in good health and CMV-seronegative. The DNA for the CDR3 is TGCGCCAGCGCAAAGATGAGACAGGGGGCTAGTCGGACTGAAGCTTTCTTT. Translating gives CASAKMRQGASRTEAFF.